The 9 T cell receptor beta chains below all came from one sample that was sequenced in a study of identical twins. Each CDR3 protein is one row after TCRdb ran MiXCR on the 5' RACE reads. The sample yields around 510,000 distinct CDR3 sequences, roughly an eighth seen once. This sample also belongs to another study, concerning yellow fever vaccine responses in identical twins.

Source material: CD4+ T cells sorted from blood. The receptors were gathered from a woman aged 18-29 years in good health.

The rearrangement uses TRBV4-2 and TRBJ2-1; 10 bases are shared with TRBD2. The CDR3 runs 16 residues. CDR1 and CDR2 from the germline V gene are LGHNA and YNFKEQ. Unmatched junction bases numbered 15, after V lost 4 bases and J lost 12 bases. The CDR3 region is CASSPTAGTSEERQFF. The CDR3 DNA is TGTGCCAGCAGCCCGACCGCCGGGACTAGCGAAGAGAGGCAGTTCTTC.

The rearrangement uses TRBV9 and TRBJ2-3, with D perhaps matching TRBD2 (6 bases). The CDR3 sequence is 15 residues long. Between the trimmed V and J ends, which lost 1 base and 6 bases, there was a span of 15 bases. Germline V lookup: CDR1 SGDLS, CDR2 YYNGEE. CDR3 coding DNA: TGTGCCAGCAGCGTAAGCAATCGGGCGGGGGATACGCAGTATTTT. Its protein product is CASSVSNRAGDTQYF.

This clonotype was observed a few times. This chain uses TRBV5-1 with TRBJ2-3; D gene ambiguous. Germline CDR1 reads SGHRS; CDR2 reads YFSETQ. This CDR3 is built from 14 residues. Trimming left V 2 bases short and J 1 base short, with 8 bases between. CDR3 residues: CASSFGVGTDTQYF. CDR3 bases: TGCGCCAGCAGCTTTGGCGTCGGCACAGATACGCAGTATTTT. Full variable domain (missing parts from reference TRBV5-1 and TRBJ2-3): KAGVTQTPRYLIKTRGQQVTLSCSPISGHRSVSWYQQTPGQGLQFLFEYFSETQRNKGNFPGRFSGRQFSNSRSEMNVSTLELGDSALYLCASSFGVGTDTQYFGPGTRLTVL.

The CDR3 coding sequence is TGCAGTGCTAGAAATATCGGCGGCACCTACGAGCAGTACTTC. It specifies CSARNIGGTYEQYF. The chain uses TRBV20-1 and TRBJ2-7, with D unclear. Germline-derived CDR1 and CDR2 are DFQATT and SNEGSKA (reference sequence). Trimming removed 2 bases from V and 2 bases from J, with 13 bases in between. There are 14 residues in the CDR3.

This clonotype was observed a few times. The chain employs TRBV30 and TRBJ2-7, with 13 bases fitting TRBD2. The CDR3 extends over 15 amino acids. Germline V gene sequence: CDR1 GTSNPN, CDR2 SVGIG (reference sequence). V was pared by 4 bases and J by 2 bases, with 5 bases of the junction left unmatched. The CDR3 nucleotides read TGTGCCTGGATCGGGGGACTAGCGGGGACCTACGAGCAGTACTTC. Its translation is CAWIGGLAGTYEQYF.

The CDR3 here is CSLGGTGGTEAFF. DNA for the CDR3: TGCAGTCTTGGAGGGACAGGGGGCACTGAAGCTTTCTTT. This sequence joins TRBV29-1 and TRBJ1-1, with TRBD1 identical over 11 bases. This CDR3 region has 13 residues. CDR1 and CDR2 from the germline V gene are SQVTM and ANQGSEA.

This clonotype came up many times. The V gene is TRBV6-1, the J gene TRBJ1-1, with D perhaps TRBD1 (5 bases). V lost 6 bases and J 5 bases, leaving 13 bases between the germline ends. The CDR3 runs 13 residues. CDR1 is MNHNS, CDR2 SASEGT, per germline. The CDR3 loop reads CASRKGDRTEAFF. CDR3 sequence (DNA): TGTGCCAGCAGAAAAGGGGATAGAACTGAAGCTTTCTTT.

This clonotype was counted a few times. Written as DNA, the CDR3 is TGTGCCAGCAGCTGGGGCCGTGGCAGAACCAACAATGAGCAGTTCTTC. It encodes CASSWGRGRTNNEQFF. The chain has TRBV28 and TRBJ2-1, with D possibly TRBD1 on 5 matching bases. CDR3 length: 16 residues. The V gene lost 6 bases and the J gene lost 5 bases, with 20 bases spanning the gap. CDR1 and CDR2 (germline): MDHEN, SYDVKM.

This clonotype has at least ten counts. V usage is TRBV12-3 or TRBV12-4 and J usage is TRBJ2-7; D may be TRBD2 (7 bases). Between the trimmed V and J ends, which lost 6 bases and 0 bases, there was a span of 15 bases. The CDR3 has 15 residues. This CDR3 is CASRLGGGGSYEQYF. The CDR3 nucleotides are TGTGCCAGCAGGCTCGGGGGAGGGGGCTCCTACGAGCAGTACTTC.